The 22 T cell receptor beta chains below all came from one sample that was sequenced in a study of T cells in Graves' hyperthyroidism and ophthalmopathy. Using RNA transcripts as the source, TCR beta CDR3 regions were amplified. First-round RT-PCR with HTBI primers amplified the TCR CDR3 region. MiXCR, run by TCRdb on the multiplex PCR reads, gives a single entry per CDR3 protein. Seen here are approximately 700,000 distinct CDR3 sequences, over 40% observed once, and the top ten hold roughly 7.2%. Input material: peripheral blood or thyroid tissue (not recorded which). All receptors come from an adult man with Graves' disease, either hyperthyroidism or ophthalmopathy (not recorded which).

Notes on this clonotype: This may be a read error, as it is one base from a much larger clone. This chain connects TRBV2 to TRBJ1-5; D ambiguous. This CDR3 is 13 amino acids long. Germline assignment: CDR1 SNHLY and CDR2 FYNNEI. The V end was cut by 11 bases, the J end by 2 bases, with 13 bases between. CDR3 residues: CAGHRDGNQPQHF. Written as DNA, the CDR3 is TGTGCCGGCCATCGAGACGGCAATCAGCCCCAGCATTTT.

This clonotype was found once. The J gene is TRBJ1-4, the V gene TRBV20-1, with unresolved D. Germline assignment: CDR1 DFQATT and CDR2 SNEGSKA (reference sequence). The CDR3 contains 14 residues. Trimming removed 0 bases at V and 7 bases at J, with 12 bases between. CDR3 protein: CSARDPGGGEKLFF. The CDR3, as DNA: TGCAGTGCTAGAGACCCCGGAGGCGGTGAAAAACTGTTTTTT.

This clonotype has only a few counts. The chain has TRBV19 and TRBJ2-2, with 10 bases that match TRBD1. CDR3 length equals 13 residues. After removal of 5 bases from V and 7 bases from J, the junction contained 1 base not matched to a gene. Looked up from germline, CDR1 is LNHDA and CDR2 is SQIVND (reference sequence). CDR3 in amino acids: CASSDRGRGELFF. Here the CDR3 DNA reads TGTGCCAGTAGTGACAGGGGGCGCGGGGAGCTGTTTTTT.

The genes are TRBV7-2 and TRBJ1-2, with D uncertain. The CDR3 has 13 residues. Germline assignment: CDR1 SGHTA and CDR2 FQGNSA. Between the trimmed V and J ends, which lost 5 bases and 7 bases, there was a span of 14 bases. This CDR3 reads CASSKQDRAGYTF. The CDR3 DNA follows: TGTGCCAGCAGCAAGCAGGACCGGGCTGGCTACACCTTC.

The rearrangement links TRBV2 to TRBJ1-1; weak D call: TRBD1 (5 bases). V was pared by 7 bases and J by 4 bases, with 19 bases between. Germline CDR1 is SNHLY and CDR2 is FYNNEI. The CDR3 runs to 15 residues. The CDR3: CASTGRGPSGTEAFF. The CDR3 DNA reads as TGTGCCAGCACGGGGAGGGGTCCCTCAGGCACTGAAGCTTTCTTT.

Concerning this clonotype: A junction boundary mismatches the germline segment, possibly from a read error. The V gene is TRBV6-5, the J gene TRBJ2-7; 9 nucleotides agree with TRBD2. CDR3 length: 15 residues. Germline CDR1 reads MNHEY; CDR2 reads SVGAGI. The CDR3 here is CASSEFGTSYYEQYF. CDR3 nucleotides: TGCGCCAGCAGTGAATTCGGGACTAGCTACTACGAGCAGTACTTC.

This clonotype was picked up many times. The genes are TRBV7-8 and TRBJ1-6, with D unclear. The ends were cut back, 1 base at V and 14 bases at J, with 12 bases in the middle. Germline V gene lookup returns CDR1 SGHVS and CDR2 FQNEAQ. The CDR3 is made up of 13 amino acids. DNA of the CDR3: TGTGCCAGCAGCTTAGTTAAGGGAGCGACCCTCCACTTT. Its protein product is CASSLVKGATLHF.

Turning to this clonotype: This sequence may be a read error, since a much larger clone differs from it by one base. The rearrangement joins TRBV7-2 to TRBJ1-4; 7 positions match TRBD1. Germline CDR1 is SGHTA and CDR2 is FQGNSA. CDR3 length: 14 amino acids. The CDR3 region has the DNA TGTGCCAGCAGGCCCGGGACAGCTAATAAAAAACTGTTTTTT. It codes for CASRPGTANKKLFF.

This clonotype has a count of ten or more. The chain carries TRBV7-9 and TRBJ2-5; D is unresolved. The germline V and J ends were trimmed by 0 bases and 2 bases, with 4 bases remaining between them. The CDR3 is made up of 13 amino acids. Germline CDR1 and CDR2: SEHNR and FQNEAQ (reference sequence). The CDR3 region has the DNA TGTGCCAGCAGCTTAGCGGCTCAAGAGACCCAGTACTTC. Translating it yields CASSLAAQETQYF.

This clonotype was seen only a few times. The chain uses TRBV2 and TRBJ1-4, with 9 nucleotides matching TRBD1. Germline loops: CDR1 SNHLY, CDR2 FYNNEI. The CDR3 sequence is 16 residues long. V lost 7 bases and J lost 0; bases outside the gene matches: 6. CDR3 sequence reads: CASTGTGYPTNEKLFF. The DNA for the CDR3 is TGTGCCAGCACCGGGACAGGGTACCCAACTAATGAAAAACTGTTTTTT.

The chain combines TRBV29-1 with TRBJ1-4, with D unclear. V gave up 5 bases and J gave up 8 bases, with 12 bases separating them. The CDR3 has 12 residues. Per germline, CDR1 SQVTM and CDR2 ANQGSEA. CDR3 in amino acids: CSVQAGGEKLFF. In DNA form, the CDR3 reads TGCAGCGTTCAAGCGGGAGGCGAAAAACTGTTTTTT.

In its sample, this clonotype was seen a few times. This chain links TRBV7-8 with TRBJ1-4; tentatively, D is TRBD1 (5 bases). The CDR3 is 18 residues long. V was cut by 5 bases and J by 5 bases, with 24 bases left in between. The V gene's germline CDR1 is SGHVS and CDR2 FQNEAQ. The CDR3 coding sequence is TGTGCCAGCAGCACGGGGATTATGGGAGCCCAGGGAAATGAAAAACTGTTTTTT. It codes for CASSTGIMGAQGNEKLFF.

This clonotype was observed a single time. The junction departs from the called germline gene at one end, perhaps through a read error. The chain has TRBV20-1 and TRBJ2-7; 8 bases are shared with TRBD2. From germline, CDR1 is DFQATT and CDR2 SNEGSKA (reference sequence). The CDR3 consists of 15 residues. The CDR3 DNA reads TGCAGTGCTAGAGACCCGGCGGGAGGCCCCTACCAGCAGTACTTC. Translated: CSARDPAGGPYQQYF.

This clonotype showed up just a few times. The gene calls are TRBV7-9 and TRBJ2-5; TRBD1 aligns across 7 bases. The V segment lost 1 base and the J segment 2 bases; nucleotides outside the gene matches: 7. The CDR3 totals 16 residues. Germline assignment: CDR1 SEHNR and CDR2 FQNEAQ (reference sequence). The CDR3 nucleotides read TGTGCCAGCAGCTTAGTGACGCAGGGGGTACAAGAGACCCAGTACTTC. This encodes CASSLVTQGVQETQYF.

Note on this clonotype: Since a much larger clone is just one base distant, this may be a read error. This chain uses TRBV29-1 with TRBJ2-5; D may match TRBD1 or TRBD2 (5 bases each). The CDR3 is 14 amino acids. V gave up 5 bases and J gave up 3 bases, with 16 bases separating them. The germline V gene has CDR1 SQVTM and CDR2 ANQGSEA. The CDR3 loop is CSVRDGVGEETQYF. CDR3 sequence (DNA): TGCAGCGTTCGGGACGGGGTAGGGGAAGAGACCCAGTACTTC. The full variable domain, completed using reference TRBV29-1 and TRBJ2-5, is SAVISQKPSRDICQRGTSLTIQCQVDSQVTMMFWYRQQPGQSLTLIATANQGSEATYESGFVIDKFPISRPNLTFSTLTVSNMSPEDSSIYLCSVRDGVGEETQYFGPGTRLLVL.

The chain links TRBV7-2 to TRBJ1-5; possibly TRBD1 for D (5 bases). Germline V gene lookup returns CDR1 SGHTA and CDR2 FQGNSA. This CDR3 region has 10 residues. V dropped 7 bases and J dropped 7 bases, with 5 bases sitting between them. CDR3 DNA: TGTGCCAGCACAGGGCAGCCCCAGCATTTT. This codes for CASTGQPQHF.

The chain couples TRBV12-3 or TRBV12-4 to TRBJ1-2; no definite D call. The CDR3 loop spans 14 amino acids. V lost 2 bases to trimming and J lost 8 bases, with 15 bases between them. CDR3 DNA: TGTGCCAGCAGTTTAAACAGCGACCCCAGAGGCTACACCTTC. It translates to CASSLNSDPRGYTF.

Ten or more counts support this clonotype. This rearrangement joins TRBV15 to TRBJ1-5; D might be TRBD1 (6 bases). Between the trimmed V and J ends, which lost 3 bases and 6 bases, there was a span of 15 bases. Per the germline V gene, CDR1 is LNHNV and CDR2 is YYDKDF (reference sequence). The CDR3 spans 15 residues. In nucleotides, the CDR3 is TGTGCCACCAGCAGCTCCGATCAGGGGTTTCAGCCCCAGCATTTT. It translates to CATSSSDQGFQPQHF.

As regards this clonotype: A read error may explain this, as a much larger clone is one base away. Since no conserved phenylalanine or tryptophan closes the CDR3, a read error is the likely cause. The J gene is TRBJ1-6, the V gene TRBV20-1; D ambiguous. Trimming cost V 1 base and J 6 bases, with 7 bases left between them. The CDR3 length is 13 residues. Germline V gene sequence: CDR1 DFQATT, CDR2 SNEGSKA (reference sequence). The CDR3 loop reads CSARGGLNSPLHV. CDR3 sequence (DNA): TGCAGTGCTAGAGGTGGCCTTAATTCACCCCTCCACGTT.

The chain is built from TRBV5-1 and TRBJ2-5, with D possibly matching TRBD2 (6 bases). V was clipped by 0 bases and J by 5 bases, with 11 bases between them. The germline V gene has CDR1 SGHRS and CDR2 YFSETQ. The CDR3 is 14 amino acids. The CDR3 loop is CASSLDGSGETQYF. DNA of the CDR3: TGCGCCAGCAGCTTGGATGGCAGCGGGGAGACCCAGTACTTC. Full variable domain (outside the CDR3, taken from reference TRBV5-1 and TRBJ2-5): KAGVTQTPRYLIKTRGQQVTLSCSPISGHRSVSWYQQTPGQGLQFLFEYFSETQRNKGNFPGRFSGRQFSNSRSEMNVSTLELGDSALYLCASSLDGSGETQYFGPGTRLLVL.

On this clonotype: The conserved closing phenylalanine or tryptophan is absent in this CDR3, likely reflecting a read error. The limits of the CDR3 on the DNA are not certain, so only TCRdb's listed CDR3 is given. The CDR3 sequence is CASSVPGGL. This chain joins TRBV6-1 and TRBJ1-4; the table's D call, TRBD1, has no DNA check behind it. The CDR3 length is 9 residues, termini included. Germline loops: CDR1 MNHNS, CDR2 SASEGT.

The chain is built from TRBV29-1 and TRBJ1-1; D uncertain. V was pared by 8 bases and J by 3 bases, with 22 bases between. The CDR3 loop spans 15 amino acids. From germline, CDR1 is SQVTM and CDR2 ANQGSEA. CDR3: CSLAHPWVGDTEAFF. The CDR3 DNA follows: TGCAGCTTAGCCCATCCCTGGGTTGGTGACACTGAAGCTTTCTTT.